Below, one T cell receptor (beta chain) is given with its context. Its antigen is not identified. One end of the junction is discordant with germline, which a read error may explain. The CDR3 spans 15 residues. Per the germline V gene, CDR1 is SEHNR and CDR2 is FQNEAQ (reference sequence). This sample is drawn from a study of cytomegalovirus exposure and HLA in healthy donors. Researchers ran the PCR with 60 Vbeta and 13 Jbeta primers. The assay was immunoSEQ multiplex PCR, and TCRdb's table has in-frame clones only and misses some. The sample records fewer than 90,000 clones, approximately 77% being singletons. Points from the study as a whole: Other equally common chains were less clonally expanded than HLA-associated TCR beta chains, a later analysis showed.

The genes are TRBV7-9 and TRBJ2-7; TRBD1 agrees at 8 bases. The origin of this receptor is a man younger than 40 in good health and CMV-seronegative. Sequencing input: PBMCs. The CDR3 is CSSRGPTGGEDEQYF. CDR3 DNA: TGTTCCAGCAGGGGTCCTACAGGGGGTGAGGACGAGCAGTACTTC. Supplemented by reference TRBV7-9 and TRBJ2-7, the full variable domain reads DTGVSQNPRHKITKRGQNVTFRCDPISEHNRLYWYRQTLGQGPEFLTYFQNEAQLEKSRLLSDRFSAERPKGSFSTLEIQRTEQGDSAMYLCSSRGPTGGEDEQYFGPGTRLTVT.